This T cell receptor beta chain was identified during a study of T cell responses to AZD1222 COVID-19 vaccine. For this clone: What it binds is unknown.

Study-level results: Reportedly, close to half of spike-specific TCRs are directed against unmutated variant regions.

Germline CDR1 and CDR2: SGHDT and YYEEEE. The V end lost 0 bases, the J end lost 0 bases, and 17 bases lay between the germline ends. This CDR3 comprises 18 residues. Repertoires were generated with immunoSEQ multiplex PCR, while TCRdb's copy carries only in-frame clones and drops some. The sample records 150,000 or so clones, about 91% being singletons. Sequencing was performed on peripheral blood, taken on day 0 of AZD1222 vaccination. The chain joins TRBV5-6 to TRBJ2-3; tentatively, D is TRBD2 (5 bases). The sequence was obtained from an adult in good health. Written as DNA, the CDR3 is TGTGCCAGCAGCTTGGGCATGGACTTCCCGGTTAGCACAGATACGCAGTATTTT. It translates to CASSLGMDFPVSTDTQYF.